The clone carrying this T cell receptor beta chain came up a few times. No antigen is known for it. CDR3 size: 17 residues. J gave up 6 bases and V 0 bases, and 9 bases lay outside the gene matches. Germline V gene lookup returns CDR1 SGHTA and CDR2 FQGNSA. The record originates from a study of T cell repertoires in cytomegalovirus infection. Each CDR3 protein gets one entry after TCRdb re-called the reads with MiXCR. Of hundreds of thousands of distinct CDR3 sequences in the sample, roughly a third are singletons; the top ten hold roughly 15%. This TCR came from a human donor in good health (CMV status not recorded). Some clones in this sample may be carry-over from other donors' samples. Sequenced material: cultured PBMCs, taken from culture after CMV antigen stimulation. This rearrangement joins TRBV7-2 to TRBJ2-3, with TRBD2 matching over 10 bases. In nucleotides, the CDR3 is TGTGCCAGCAGCTTAGCTTCAGCGGGAGGGCCGGGGGATACGCAGTATTTT. It specifies CASSLASAGGPGDTQYF.